This record covers a single T cell receptor beta chain. Its target is unknown. This record comes from a study of lymphopenia after photon versus proton radiotherapy. Study observations and caveats: Under photons, naive T cells and diversity fell while effector/memory populations rose. After the lymphocyte nadir, photon-treated repertoires showed oligoclonal expansion, especially of CD8+ Temra cells.

Per germline, CDR1 SGHTA and CDR2 FQGNSA. The V end lost 5 bases, the J end lost 3 bases, and 17 bases lay between the germline ends. The CDR3 spans 15 residues. Here immunoSEQ multiplex PCR was the method, and the copy in TCRdb shows in-frame clones only, minus some. The sample contains approximately 70,000 clones, about nine tenths of which appear only once. The source material was peripheral blood, sampled from a patient treated with proton-based radiotherapy. The gene calls are TRBV7-2 and TRBJ2-7; the D gene is possibly TRBD2 (5 bases). The source of this sequence is a man older than 75 with esophageal cancer. The CDR3 DNA reads TGTGCCAGCAGCCCTGCTGGTGGGAGACTCTACGAGCAGTACTTC. Amino acid sequence: CASSPAGGRLYEQYF. Together with reference TRBV7-2 and TRBJ2-7, the CDR3 gives the full variable domain: GAGVSQSPSNKVTEKGKDVELRCDPISGHTALYWYRQSLGQGLEFLIYFQGNSAPDKSGLPSDRFSAERTGGSVSTLTIQRTQQEDSAVYLCASSPAGGRLYEQYFGPGTRLTVT.